Below are 21 T cell receptor beta chains sequenced from a single sample in a study of T cell repertoires in cytomegalovirus infection (dated by TCRdb to the late 2010s). The listed sequencing device is Illumina HiSeq 1500. TCRdb handled the public reads itself, with Q25 trimming in fastp and clone calling in MiXCR, and kept productive beta chains. Rows are unified per CDR3 protein, each entry keeping the most common DNA and genes. Present in this sample are approximately 250,000 distinct CDR3 sequences, roughly 23% of which were seen just once. The ten largest clones add up to roughly 20% of the sample. Sequencing was carried out using CD8+ T cells from PBMCs. The receptor source for this set is a human donor in good health (CMV status not recorded). Some clones in this sample may be carry-over from other donors' samples.

This clonotype has just a few counts. The chain joins TRBV10-3 to TRBJ2-5; D call uncertain. Germline V gene data show CDR1 as ENHRY and CDR2 as SYGVKD. V lost 3 bases, J lost 2 bases, and 10 bases lay in between. The length of the CDR3 is 14 residues. Written as DNA, the CDR3 is TGTGCCATCAGTGAAAACGGGCAACAAGAGACCCAGTACTTC. It translates to CAISENGQQETQYF.

This clonotype occurred a few times. This chain links TRBV12-3 or TRBV12-4 with TRBJ2-1, with TRBD2 identical over 9 bases. The junction had 6 bases not matched to a gene; V was cut back by 1 base and J by 8 bases. The CDR3 has 15 amino acids. CDR3 region: CASSLVGGGADEQFF. The CDR3 DNA sequence: TGTGCCAGCAGTTTAGTGGGCGGGGGGGCCGATGAGCAGTTCTTC.

This clonotype was found a few times. The chain uses TRBV13 and TRBJ1-5; 9 nucleotides align to TRBD1. Trimming cost V 3 bases and J 2 bases; bases outside gene matches: 2. The length of the CDR3 is 15 residues. Germline CDR1 is PRHDT and CDR2 is FYEKMQ (reference sequence). The CDR3 region is CASSLRTGGNQPQHF. CDR3 in DNA: TGTGCCAGCAGCTTGAGGACAGGGGGCAATCAGCCCCAGCATTTT.

This rearrangement joins TRBV7-6 to TRBJ2-7; TRBD2 matches at 11 bases. Trimming removed 4 bases from V and 6 bases from J; junction bases left unmatched: 5. Germline CDR1 reads SGHVS; CDR2 reads FNYEAQ. The CDR3 extends over 14 amino acids. CDR3 coding DNA: TGTGCCAGCAGCTCCTCTAGCGGGGGGCCCGAGCAGTACTTC. Protein: CASSSSSGGPEQYF.

The table lists this clonotype with a few counts. The chain uses TRBV7-8 and TRBJ2-3; no clear D gene. Germline V CDR1 and CDR2: SGHVS, FQNEAQ. The CDR3 is 16 residues long. The V gene lost 3 bases and the J gene lost 2 bases, with 15 bases spanning the gap. In DNA, the CDR3 is TGTGCCAGCAGCTTCTCCGGAACCCGGGCCACAGATACGCAGTATTTT. As protein: CASSFSGTRATDTQYF.

The CDR3 reads CASSDLGANEKLFF. For the CDR3, the DNA is TGTGCCAGCAGTGACCTTGGGGCAAATGAAAAACTGTTTTTT. V usage is TRBV12-3 or TRBV12-4 and J usage is TRBJ1-4; tentative D call: TRBD1 (5 bases). This CDR3 is built from 14 residues. Deletions cut 5 bases from V and 5 bases from J, with 12 bases between.

There are a few counts of this clonotype. The chain employs TRBV15 and TRBJ2-3; TRBD2 aligns across 11 bases. The length of the CDR3 is 16 residues. With V trimmed by 5 bases and J by 3 bases, 7 bases remained unmatched. CDR1 and CDR2 from the germline V gene are LNHNV and YYDKDF (reference sequence). The CDR3 DNA reads TGTGCCACCAGCTCCTTAGCGGGGGGGCTGACAGATACGCAGTATTTT. Protein sequence: CATSSLAGGLTDTQYF.

This clonotype has a count of ten or more. This chain links TRBV2 with TRBJ1-5, with D unclear. Per the germline V gene, CDR1 is SNHLY and CDR2 is FYNNEI. The CDR3 consists of 15 residues. Deletions cut 3 bases from V and 4 bases from J, with 13 bases between. The CDR3 loop is CASSDWEGGNQPQHF. Written as DNA, the CDR3 is TGTGCCAGCAGTGATTGGGAAGGCGGGAATCAGCCCCAGCATTTT.

This clonotype was recorded many times. The rearrangement links TRBV5-5 to TRBJ2-7, with D maybe TRBD1 (5 bases). Germline V gene lookup returns CDR1 SGHKS and CDR2 YYEKEE (reference sequence). V was cut by 0 bases and J by 4 bases, with 17 bases left in between. CDR3 length equals 16 residues. CDR3 sequence reads: CASSLESLTALYEQYF. For the CDR3, the DNA is TGTGCCAGCAGCTTGGAAAGTCTGACAGCCTTATACGAGCAGTACTTC.

This clonotype was observed many times. CDR3 DNA: TGTGCCAGCAGTTTACTAGCCTACGAGCAGTACTTC. Its protein is CASSLLAYEQYF. This chain connects TRBV12-3 or TRBV12-4 to TRBJ2-7; D is ambiguous. The CDR3 contains 12 residues. Trimming took 2 bases from V and 2 from J, leaving 4 bases between them.

This clonotype occurred many times. V gene TRBV7-2 combines with J gene TRBJ2-7; 10 positions match TRBD1. Trimming at V came to 1 base and at J to 9 bases, leaving 6 bases not matched to a gene. The length of the CDR3 is 14 residues. Germline V gene data show CDR1 as SGHTA and CDR2 as FQGNSA. The CDR3 region is CASSLGTGGLVQYF. DNA of the CDR3: TGTGCCAGCAGCTTAGGGACAGGGGGACTGGTGCAGTACTTC.

The gene calls are TRBV27 and TRBJ2-7, with 9 bases lining up with TRBD1. V lost 1 base and J lost 0; bases outside the gene matches: 4. The CDR3 is 16 residues long. Germline CDR1 and CDR2: MNHEY and SMNVEV (reference sequence). The CDR3 is CASSLWGQGNSYEQYF. CDR3 sequence (DNA): TGTGCCAGCAGTTTATGGGGACAGGGCAACTCCTACGAGCAGTACTTC.

This clonotype appeared once. This may be a read error: a much more frequent sequence differs by one nucleotide. The chain has TRBV7-6 and TRBJ2-3; perhaps D is TRBD1 or TRBD2 (6 bases each). Germline loops: CDR1 SGHVS, CDR2 FNYEAQ. This CDR3 contains 17 residues. V was shortened by 10 bases and J by 3 bases, with 26 bases between the two germline ends. CDR3 protein: CATSRQGGINGTDTQYF. CDR3 in DNA: TGTGCCACCAGTCGCCAAGGGGGGATCAACGGGACAGATACGCAGTATTTT.

About this clonotype: A much larger clone sits a single nucleotide away, making a read error possible. The chain has TRBV7-6 and TRBJ2-1; D may correspond to TRBD1 or TRBD2 (5 bases each). The CDR3 totals 13 residues. The germline gives CDR1 SGHVS, CDR2 FNYEAQ. The CDR3 DNA reads TGTGCCAGCAGCTTCTCGGCCCGGGGCGAGCGGTTCTTC. This encodes CASSFSARGERFF.

This clonotype was counted at least ten times. The chain is built from TRBV7-2 and TRBJ2-1; D gene unclear. CDR1 is SGHTA and CDR2 is FQGNSA in the germline V gene. The CDR3 contains 16 residues. The V gene lost 1 base and the J gene lost 0 bases, with 10 bases spanning the gap. The CDR3 region is CASSLGGKGSYNEQFF. In DNA form, the CDR3 reads TGTGCCAGCAGCTTAGGGGGTAAGGGCTCCTACAATGAGCAGTTCTTC. Together with reference TRBV7-2 and TRBJ2-1, the CDR3 gives the full variable domain: GAGVSQSPSNKVTEKGKDVELRCDPISGHTALYWYRQSLGQGLEFLIYFQGNSAPDKSGLPSDRFSAERTGGSVSTLTIQRTQQEDSAVYLCASSLGGKGSYNEQFFGPGTRLTVL.

The V and J genes are TRBV4-1 and TRBJ1-2; TRBD1 agrees at 11 bases. The trim removed 4 bases at V and 9 bases at J, leaving 10 bases unmatched. The germline CDR1 and CDR2 sequences are MGHRA and YSYEKL. The length of the CDR3 is 15 residues. CDR3 sequence: CASSLAPGQGVRYTF. As DNA, the CDR3 is TGCGCCAGCAGCCTTGCACCGGGACAGGGGGTCCGCTACACCTTC.

This clonotype was counted ten times or more. The J gene is TRBJ1-4, the V gene TRBV7-2, with TRBD1 matching over 7 bases. This CDR3 contains 15 residues. Per germline, CDR1 SGHTA and CDR2 FQGNSA. After removal of 5 bases from V and 8 bases from J, the junction contained 11 bases not matched to a gene. CDR3 sequence (DNA): TGTGCCAGCAGCCCAAGGGACAGACCGCACGAAAAACTGTTTTTT. This sequence encodes CASSPRDRPHEKLFF.

This clonotype appeared a few times. The CDR3 region has the DNA TGTGCCAGCAGCGTCGGACTAGCGGGGCCATTTTCCTCCTACGAGCAGTACTTC. Translated, it gives CASSVGLAGPFSSYEQYF. V is TRBV13 and J is TRBJ2-7, with 12 bases fitting TRBD2. The CDR3 consists of 18 residues. V lost 5 bases, J lost 0 bases, and 11 bases stayed unmatched. From germline, CDR1 is PRHDT and CDR2 FYEKMQ (reference sequence). Full variable domain (missing parts from reference TRBV13 and TRBJ2-7): AAGVIQSPRHLIKEKRETATLKCYPIPRHDTVYWYQQGPGQDPQFLISFYEKMQSDKGSIPDRFSAQQFSDYHSELNMSSLELGDSALYFCASSVGLAGPFSSYEQYFGPGTRLTVT.

There are a few counts of this clonotype. The J gene is TRBJ2-1, the V gene TRBV7-6; the D call may be TRBD1 or TRBD2 (7 bases each). Between the trimmed V and J ends, which lost 5 bases and 4 bases, there was a span of 12 bases. The germline CDR1 and CDR2 sequences are SGHVS and FNYEAQ. This CDR3 region has 14 residues. The CDR3 DNA follows: TGTGCCAGCAGCCAGGGGGGGGATTACAATGAGCAGTTCTTC. This encodes CASSQGGDYNEQFF.

This clonotype was recorded many times. The V and J genes are TRBV7-8 and TRBJ2-1; TRBD2 matches 8 bases. Losses at the gene ends were 3 bases for V and 6 bases for J; bases not matched to a gene: 1. This CDR3 is built from 13 residues. The germline V gene encodes CDR1 SGHVS and CDR2 FQNEAQ. CDR3 region: CASSFGGGNEQFF. In DNA form, the CDR3 reads TGTGCCAGCAGCTTCGGGGGGGGCAATGAGCAGTTCTTC.

This clonotype was seen ten or more times. This chain links TRBV2 with TRBJ1-1; D is unresolved. This CDR3 spans 14 amino acids. Per germline, CDR1 SNHLY and CDR2 FYNNEI. Between the trimmed V and J ends, which lost 5 bases and 3 bases, there was a span of 13 bases. The CDR3 is CASSTLMDDTEAFF. DNA of the CDR3: TGTGCCAGCAGTACGCTGATGGACGACACTGAAGCTTTCTTT.